These 25 T cell receptor beta chains share one sample of origin, sequenced in a study of OX40 agonist ivuxolimab in advanced cancers. Here immunoSEQ multiplex PCR was the method, and the copy in TCRdb shows in-frame clones only, minus some. Among 65,000 to 100,000 clones, over 75% were seen once, and the ten largest hold under 4%. The sample consisted of CD4+ or CD8+ T cells sorted from blood, taken in a trial of the OX40 agonist ivuxolimab. The receptor source for this set is an adult with an advanced solid tumor such as melanoma, head and neck, liver or kidney cancer.

This clone showed up just a few times. The chain joins TRBV14 to TRBJ2-2; D is unclear. This CDR3 region has 13 residues. Trimming cost V 4 bases and J 5 bases, with 8 bases left between them. CDR1 is SGHDN, CDR2 FVKESK, per germline. CDR3 coding DNA: TGTGCCAGCAGCCTCATGAGAACCGGGGAGCTGTTTTTT. Translation gives CASSLMRTGELFF.

This clone was observed a few times. The rearrangement joins TRBV6-5 to TRBJ2-7; no reliable D call. The CDR3 is made up of 11 amino acids. Trimming pared 7 bases from V and 3 bases from J, leaving 7 bases between. Germline loops: CDR1 MNHEY, CDR2 SVGAGI. The CDR3 DNA sequence: TGTGCCAGCAAGGGTATCTACGAGCAGTACTTC. It is translated as CASKGIYEQYF.

V usage is TRBV30 and J usage is TRBJ2-1; D might be TRBD2 (7 bases). Germline V lookup: CDR1 GTSNPN, CDR2 SVGIG (reference sequence). The ends were cut back, 3 bases at V and 7 bases at J, with 16 bases in the middle. The CDR3 sequence is 14 residues long. CDR3 sequence: CAWSSRGGGNEQFF. CDR3 nucleotide sequence: TGTGCCTGGAGCTCTAGGGGGGGCGGGAATGAGCAGTTCTTC.

The chain carries TRBV9 and TRBJ1-5; TRBD1 agrees at 8 bases. The CDR3 spans 14 residues. After removal of 4 bases from V and 7 bases from J, the junction contained 7 bases not matched to a gene. CDR1 is SGDLS and CDR2 is YYNGEE in the germline V gene. The CDR3 sequence is CASSLGQGRQPQHF. Written as DNA, the CDR3 is TGTGCCAGCAGCCTAGGACAGGGTAGACAGCCCCAGCATTTT.

The CDR3 DNA sequence: TGTGCCAGCAGGGGGACAGCGTCCTACGAGCAGTACTTC. This encodes CASRGTASYEQYF. The rearrangement links TRBV28 to TRBJ2-7; 7 positions agree with TRBD1. CDR1 is MDHEN, CDR2 SYDVKM, per germline. J was trimmed by 1 base and V by 6 bases; bases with no gene match: 3. The CDR3 is 13 amino acids.

The chain recombines TRBV14 with TRBJ2-1; D is perhaps TRBD1 or TRBD2 (7 bases each). Germline V gene data show CDR1 as SGHDN and CDR2 as FVKESK. Trimming pared 7 bases from V and 4 bases from J, leaving 14 bases between. The CDR3 runs to 14 residues. CDR3 in DNA: TGTGCCAGCAACACCAGGGGGGGATACAATGAGCAGTTCTTC. Protein product: CASNTRGGYNEQFF.

V usage is TRBV21-1 and J usage is TRBJ1-5; TRBD1 is taken as the D call from the table, unchecked against the DNA. TRBV21-1 is deemed a pseudogene. This CDR3 has 17 amino acids. CDR3 nucleotides: TGTGCCAGCAGCGAAACAACCCCGACAGGGCGGAATCAGCCCCAGCATTTT. Its protein product is CASSETTPTGRNQPQHF.

This clone was seen a few times. The chain has TRBV5-6 and TRBJ2-7; tentatively, D is TRBD1 (6 bases). Per the germline V gene, CDR1 is SGHDT and CDR2 is YYEEEE. Trimming cost V 2 bases and J 5 bases, with 14 bases left between them. The CDR3 spans 14 residues. The chain's CDR3 is CASSFYRVIHEQYF. DNA for the CDR3: TGTGCCAGCAGCTTCTACAGGGTAATCCACGAGCAGTACTTC.

The V gene is TRBV6-1, the J gene TRBJ1-1; no firm D call. CDR1 is MNHNS, CDR2 SASEGT, per germline. Trimming took off 2 bases at V and 5 bases at J, with 9 bases between the two ends. The CDR3 runs 13 residues. CDR3: CASSENIGTEAFF. The CDR3 nucleotides read TGTGCCAGCAGTGAAAACATCGGGACTGAAGCTTTCTTT.

DNA for the CDR3: TGCGCCAGCAGCCAAATAGCGATGGTCAATGAGCAGTTCTTC. It specifies CASSQIAMVNEQFF. The gene calls are TRBV4-1 and TRBJ2-1; tentative D call: TRBD2 (5 bases). The CDR3 extends over 14 amino acids. Germline V gene lookup returns CDR1 MGHRA and CDR2 YSYEKL. Trimming left V 2 bases short and J 6 bases short, with 11 bases between.

Only a few counts were recorded for this clone. This chain links TRBV9 with TRBJ2-6; 10 bases are shared with TRBD2. This CDR3 spans 18 amino acids. Germline values: CDR1 SGDLS, CDR2 YYNGEE. V shed 2 bases, J shed 1 base, and the junction held 6 bases outside the gene matches. CDR3 protein: CASSVIPGLASGANVLTF. The CDR3 DNA is TGTGCCAGCAGCGTTATACCGGGACTAGCGTCTGGGGCCAACGTCCTGACTTTC.

The rearrangement uses TRBV4-2 and TRBJ2-7, with TRBD2 identical over 10 bases. With 0 bases clipped from V and 3 bases from J, the junction kept 8 bases outside the gene matches. The CDR3 has 17 residues. From germline, CDR1 is LGHNA and CDR2 YNFKEQ. Here the CDR3 reads CASSQDSVASGSYEQYF. The CDR3 nucleotides read TGTGCCAGCAGCCAAGATTCAGTCGCTAGCGGGAGCTACGAGCAGTACTTC.

The J gene is TRBJ2-5, the V gene TRBV5-1; D gene unclear. The CDR3 has 12 amino acids. Trimming removed 3 bases from V and 2 bases from J, with 5 bases in between. CDR1 and CDR2 from the germline V gene are SGHRS and YFSETQ. Here the CDR3 DNA reads TGCGCCAGCAGCTACGGGCAAGAGACCCAGTACTTC. Translating gives CASSYGQETQYF.

This chain joins TRBV4-1 and TRBJ2-2; a weak D match, TRBD2 (5 bases). Trimming removed 0 bases from V and 5 bases from J, with 16 bases in between. This CDR3 is built from 17 residues. Germline V gene lookup returns CDR1 MGHRA and CDR2 YSYEKL. The CDR3 DNA reads TGCGCCAGCAGCCAAGATCGAAATATAGCGTCAACCGGGGAGCTGTTTTTT. It translates to CASSQDRNIASTGELFF.

The V and J genes are TRBV6-5 and TRBJ1-1; D is perhaps TRBD1 (5 bases). This CDR3 is 13 amino acids long. The germline CDR1 and CDR2 sequences are MNHEY and SVGAGI. V lost 5 bases, J lost 3 bases, and 10 bases lay in between. CDR3 residues: CASSNPRDTEAFF. As DNA, the CDR3 is TGTGCCAGCAGTAACCCCAGGGACACTGAAGCTTTCTTT.

Comment on this clone: At one boundary the junction diverges from the germline segment, which might be a read error. The chain couples TRBV28 to TRBJ2-7; D perhaps matches TRBD1 (5 bases). CDR1 MDHEN and CDR2 SYDVKM come from the germline V gene. The CDR3 loop spans 15 amino acids. CDR3 nucleotide sequence: TGTGCCAGCAGCCCCTCCCAGGGTATCTCCTCCGAGCAGTACTTC. This translates into CASSPSQGISSEQYF.

The chain joins TRBV19 to TRBJ2-5; 8 positions agree with TRBD1. CDR1 and CDR2 from the germline V gene are LNHDA and SQIVND (reference sequence). The CDR3 totals 15 residues. The V gene end was trimmed by 2 bases and the J gene end by 1 base; junction bases not matched to a gene: 3. CDR3 amino acids: CASSIPGTGQETQYF. The CDR3 nucleotides read TGTGCCAGTAGTATACCCGGGACAGGCCAAGAGACCCAGTACTTC. The full variable domain, in which reference TRBV19 and TRBJ2-5 provide the parts outside the CDR3, is DGGITQSPKYLFRKEGQNVTLSCEQNLNHDAMYWYRQDPGQGLRLIYYSQIVNDFQKGDIAEGYSVSREKKESFPLTVTSAQKNPTAFYLCASSIPGTGQETQYFGPGTRLLVL.

The V call is TRBV6-5, the J call TRBJ2-3, with 9 positions matching TRBD2. V gave up 4 bases and J gave up 6 bases; unmatched junction bases: 8. The CDR3 loop spans 15 amino acids. Germline CDR1 and CDR2: MNHEY and SVGAGI. The CDR3 DNA follows: TGTGCCAGCAGTTTACTAGCGGGTATTTCGGATACGCAGTATTTT. It yields the protein CASSLLAGISDTQYF.

This rearrangement joins TRBV28 to TRBJ1-5; 7 bases agree with TRBD1. The length of the CDR3 is 16 residues. Germline V gene lookup returns CDR1 MDHEN and CDR2 SYDVKM. V was clipped by 5 bases and J by 4 bases; unmatched bases: 11. The CDR3 coding sequence is TGTGCCAGCAGTCTGGACTACAGGGGCGAGAATCAGCCCCAGCATTTT. It translates to CASSLDYRGENQPQHF.

DNA of the CDR3: TGTGCCAGCAGTCCTGAGGCAGGGTTTACAGATACGCAGTATTTT. This translates into CASSPEAGFTDTQYF. The chain links TRBV5-4 to TRBJ2-3; TRBD1 might be the D (5 bases). The CDR3 totals 15 residues. The germline CDR1 and CDR2 sequences are SGHNT and YYREEE (reference sequence). Between the trimmed V and J ends, which lost 5 bases and 3 bases, there was a span of 16 bases.

The chain employs TRBV4-1 and TRBJ1-1, with D hard to call. V lost 4 bases and J 1 base, leaving 19 bases between the germline ends. The CDR3 covers 17 residues. CDR1 MGHRA and CDR2 YSYEKL come from the germline V gene. In nucleotides, the CDR3 is TGCGCCAGCAGCCGCGGGATATTGGAAGCCGCGAACACTGAAGCTTTCTTT. The encoded protein is CASSRGILEAANTEAFF.

This clone was picked up a small number of times. The chain links TRBV6-5 to TRBJ1-2; D may be TRBD1 (6 bases). Per the germline V gene, CDR1 is MNHEY and CDR2 is SVGAGI. The V end lost 2 bases, the J end lost 4 bases, and 11 bases lay between the germline ends. CDR3 length equals 14 residues. The CDR3 region has the DNA TGTGCCAGCAGTTACCAACAGGGTTCCTATGGCTACACCTTC. As protein: CASSYQQGSYGYTF.

The CDR3 reads CASSPLGPSGMTDTQYF. The CDR3 nucleotides read TGTGCCAGCTCACCTCTGGGACCCTCAGGAATGACAGATACGCAGTATTTT. This chain links TRBV18 with TRBJ2-3, with D possibly being TRBD1 or TRBD2 (5 bases each). V lost 3 bases and J 3 bases, leaving 19 bases between the germline ends. Looked up from germline, CDR1 is KGHSH and CDR2 is LQKENI. The CDR3 is made up of 17 amino acids.

This chain uses TRBV28 with TRBJ2-5; 7 bases agree with TRBD2. The CDR3 spans 11 residues. Germline assignment: CDR1 MDHEN and CDR2 SYDVKM. With V trimmed by 10 bases and J by 14 bases, 13 bases remained unmatched. The chain's CDR3 is CATLAGVGIYF. CDR3 in DNA: TGTGCCACCCTCGCGGGAGTCGGGATTTACTTC.

This sequence joins TRBV12-5 and TRBJ2-3; 7 bases map to TRBD1. The CDR3 is 14 residues long. Germline V CDR1 and CDR2: LGHNT, FRNRAP. Unmatched junction bases numbered 7, after V lost 6 bases and J lost 4 bases. The CDR3 DNA follows: TGTGCTAGTGGCCTCTGGCAGGGGGCAGATACGCAGTATTTT. Translation gives CASGLWQGADTQYF.